The clone carrying this T cell receptor (beta chain) was found a few times. What it binds is unknown. Donor samples were obtained from healthy Caucasian individuals from Russia, aged about 6 to 100. Trimming stripped 1 base from V and 6 bases from J, with 7 bases between. There are 13 residues in the CDR3. Per the germline V gene, CDR1 is LNHNV and CDR2 is YYDKDF (reference sequence). These data originate in a study of blood T cells in healthy people across ages. Study outcomes and limitations: Those diversity estimates obtained from one million T cells were thought to be underestimates.

A second PCR, run for about 7 to 11 cycles, used a sample-barcoded 5' primer plus a J-beta primer mix. Every single cDNA molecule received a tag from a template-switch adaptor with 12 random nucleotides. TCRdb reprocessed the 5' RACE reads with MiXCR, giving one entry per CDR3 protein. The table records hundreds of thousands of distinct CDR3 sequences, roughly 27% of them present only once. The chain recombines TRBV15 with TRBJ2-1; no reliable D call. Sequenced material: blood. The receptor was isolated from a woman in her seventies in good health. CDR3: CATSRGLVNEQFF. The DNA of the CDR3 is TGTGCCACCAGCAGAGGCCTGGTCAATGAGCAGTTCTTC.